The clone carrying this T cell receptor beta chain was seen more than once but under ten times. As yet, its antigen is unknown. This CDR3 is 14 amino acids long. CDR1 and CDR2 from the germline V gene are SEHNR and FQNEAQ (reference sequence). The entry originates in a study of cytomegalovirus exposure and HLA in healthy donors. Primers for the PCR totalled 60 Vbeta and 13 Jbeta. Assay used: immunoSEQ multiplex PCR; TCRdb lists only in-frame clones, some missing. Of fewer than 80,000 clones in the sample, more than 70% are singletons; the top ten hold 5.4%. Study outcomes and limitations: TCR association rates varied by HLA locus in a later analysis, with DRB1 highest and HLA-C lowest.

V and J are TRBV7-9 and TRBJ2-7; D is ambiguous. The sample taken for sequencing was PBMCs. The receptor was derived from a woman under 40 in good health and CMV-seronegative. This CDR3 reads CSSSLAVTPYEQYV. DNA for the CDR3: TGTTCCAGCAGCTTAGCTGTGACACCCTACGAGCAGTACGTC.